The subject of this entry is one T cell receptor beta chain. The antigen remains undetermined. The J segment lost 3 bases and the V segment lost 7 bases, leaving 2 bases of the junction unmatched. Germline values: CDR1 SNHLY, CDR2 FYNNEI. CDR3 size: 12 residues. Splitting of CD4+ cells produced CD45RA+ naive and CD45RA-negative memory subsets. TCRdb's copy holds only in-frame clones and misses some; the assay was immunoSEQ multiplex PCR. The data contain around 510,000 clones, around 96% of them singletons. These data belong to a study of shared clonotypes between healthy human individuals. General study results and limits: Larger estimated richness was generally recorded for naive subsets relative to memory subsets. Rarefaction exposed incomplete sorted-subset sequencing despite large depth.

This rearrangement joins TRBV2 to TRBJ1-2; 7 bases are shared with TRBD1. The sequencing input was naive CD4+ T cells sorted from blood. Subset indicated: CD45RA+ positively selected. This sequence originates from a woman aged 25 to 39 in good health. This CDR3 reads CASKGADYGYTF. The DNA for the CDR3 is TGTGCCAGCAAGGGGGCAGACTATGGCTACACCTTC.